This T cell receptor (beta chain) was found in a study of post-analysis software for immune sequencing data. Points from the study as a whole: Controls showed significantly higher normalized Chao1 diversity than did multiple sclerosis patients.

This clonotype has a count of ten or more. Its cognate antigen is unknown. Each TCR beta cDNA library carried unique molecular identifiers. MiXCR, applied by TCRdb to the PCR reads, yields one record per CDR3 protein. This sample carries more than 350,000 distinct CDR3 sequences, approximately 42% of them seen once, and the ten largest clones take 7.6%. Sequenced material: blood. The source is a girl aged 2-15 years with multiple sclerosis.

The CDR3, as DNA: TGCAGCGTTGAGCCGGGACTAGCGGGACAAGAGCAGTTCTTC. Amino acid sequence: CSVEPGLAGQEQFF. The chain combines TRBV29-1 with TRBJ2-1, with 13 positions matching TRBD2. Germline lookup yields CDR1 SQVTM and CDR2 ANQGSEA. After removal of 3 bases from V and 10 bases from J, the junction contained 6 bases not matched to a gene. The CDR3 covers 14 residues.